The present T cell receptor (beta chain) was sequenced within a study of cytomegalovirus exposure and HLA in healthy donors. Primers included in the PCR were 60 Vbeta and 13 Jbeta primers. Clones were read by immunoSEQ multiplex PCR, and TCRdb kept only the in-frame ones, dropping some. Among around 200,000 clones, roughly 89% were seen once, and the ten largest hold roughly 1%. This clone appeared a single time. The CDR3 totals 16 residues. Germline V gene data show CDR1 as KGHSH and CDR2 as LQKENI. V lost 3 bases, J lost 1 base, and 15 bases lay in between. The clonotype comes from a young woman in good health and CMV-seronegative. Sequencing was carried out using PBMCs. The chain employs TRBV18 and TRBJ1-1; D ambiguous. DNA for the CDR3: TGTGCCAGCTCACCGGTAACTTCTTCGAGGAACACTGAAGCTTTCTTT. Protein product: CASSPVTSSRNTEAFF.